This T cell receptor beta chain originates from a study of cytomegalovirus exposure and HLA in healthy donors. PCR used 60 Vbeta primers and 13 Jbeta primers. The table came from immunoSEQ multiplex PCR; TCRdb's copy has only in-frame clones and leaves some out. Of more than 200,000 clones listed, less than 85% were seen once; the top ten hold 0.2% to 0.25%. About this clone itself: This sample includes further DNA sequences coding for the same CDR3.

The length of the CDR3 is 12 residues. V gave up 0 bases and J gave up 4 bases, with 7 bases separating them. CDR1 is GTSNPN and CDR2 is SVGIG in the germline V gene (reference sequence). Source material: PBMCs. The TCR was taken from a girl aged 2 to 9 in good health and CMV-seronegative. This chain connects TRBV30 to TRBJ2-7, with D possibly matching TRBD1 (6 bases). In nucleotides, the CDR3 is TGTGCCTGGAGTGTGGACAGTTACGAGCAGTACTTC. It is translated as CAWSVDSYEQYF.